Below are 16 T cell receptor beta chains sequenced from a single sample in a study of tumor-infiltrating lymphocytes in primary liver carcinoma. Co-extracted RNA and DNA came from about 19-30 mg of unsorted bulk tissue. Using a constant-region primer together with ProtoScript II reverse transcriptase, TCR beta cDNA was made from around 0.55 ug of total RNA. Three nested multiplex PCR rounds, a slightly modified ARM-PCR method, built the TCR beta libraries. TRBV1-TRBV30 forward and Cbeta reverse primers drove the first two roughly 9-cycle rounds. TCRdb re-called the multiplex PCR reads with MiXCR, one entry per CDR3 protein. Seen here are under 90,000 distinct CDR3 sequences, 65% to 80% observed once, and the top ten hold less than 20%. Sequences were obtained from liver tumor tissue from sampling region 1. Subset indicated: tumor region T1, superior pole. The source of these receptors is a man in his forties or fifties with primary liver carcinoma and hepatitis B virus infection.

Turning to this clonotype: A much larger clone differs by one base, so this may be a read error. The chain employs TRBV12-3 or TRBV12-4 and TRBJ2-2; tentative D call: TRBD1 (7 bases). This CDR3 spans 17 amino acids. The DNA for the CDR3 is TGTGCCAGCGCGGGGTACTCGGGACAGTTGAACATCGGGGAGCTGTTTTTT. Its protein is CASAGYSGQLNIGELFF.

Turning to this clonotype: One end of the junction varies from germline; a read error may be responsible. The V call is TRBV11-1, the J call TRBJ2-2, with a tentative D call TRBD2 (5 bases). The germline gives CDR1 SGHAT, CDR2 FQDESV (reference sequence). This CDR3 comprises 12 residues. CDR3 coding DNA: TGTGCCAGCAGCTTGAACACCGGGGAGCCGTTTTTT. Its protein is CASSLNTGEPFF.

As concerns this clonotype: Compared with germline, one end of the junction differs, possibly owing to a read error. This rearrangement joins TRBV9 to TRBJ2-5, with TRBD1 matching 11 bases. CDR3 length equals 16 residues. CDR1 is SGDLS, CDR2 YYNGEE, per germline. The CDR3 nucleotides read TGTACCAGCAGCGTAGCTGGGACAGGGGGCCAAGAGACCCAGTACTTC. As protein: CTSSVAGTGGQETQYF.

V and J are TRBV10-3 and TRBJ2-1, with 9 bases aligning to TRBD2. V shed 0 bases and J 16 bases; nucleotides not matched to a gene: 16. This CDR3 spans 16 amino acids. The germline gives CDR1 ENHRY, CDR2 SYGVKD. CDR3 sequence: CAISESLRGRDVVQFF. Written as DNA, the CDR3 is TGTGCCATCAGTGAGTCGCTTCGCGGGAGGGATGTTGTGCAATTCTTC.

This clonotype was seen only once. Germline and junction disagree at one end, which may indicate a read error. CDR3 in DNA: TGTACCACCATGGAGGACAGGGAATCCTACGAGAAGTACTTC. It is translated as CTTMEDRESYEKYF. The rearrangement uses TRBV6-2 or TRBV6-3 and TRBJ2-7; 8 nucleotides line up with TRBD1. CDR1 is MNHEY and CDR2 is SVGEGT in the germline V gene. The CDR3 contains 14 residues.

About this clonotype itself: Since the CDR3 does not end with the conserved phenylalanine or tryptophan, this likely comes from a read error. The J gene is TRBJ2-7, the V gene TRBV12-3 or TRBV12-4; maybe TRBD2 (5 bases). CDR3 length: 13 residues. The CDR3 reads CPSTRREYYEQYL. In DNA, the CDR3 is TGTCCCAGCACCCGACGGGAATATTACGAGCAGTACTTA.

With regard to this clonotype: One junction end does not reproduce the germline sequence, and a read error may be involved. The chain combines TRBV11-2 with TRBJ2-2; 9 bases are a match to TRBD2. There are 16 residues in the CDR3. Germline V gene data show CDR1 as SGHAT and CDR2 as FQNNGV. The CDR3 sequence: CANILVALAGTGELLF. In nucleotides, the CDR3 is TGTGCCAACATCTTAGTGGCGCTAGCGGGAACCGGGGAGCTGCTTTTT.

As to this clonotype: Compared with germline, one end of the junction differs, possibly owing to a read error. The CDR3, as DNA: TGTGCCAGCGGCTTGGGACTAGCGAGAGATACGCAGTATTTT. Its protein is CASGLGLARDTQYF. The J gene is TRBJ2-3, the V gene TRBV5-5, with TRBD2 identical over 10 bases. The germline V gene has CDR1 SGHKS and CDR2 YYEKEE (reference sequence). This CDR3 has 14 residues.

The rearrangement uses TRBV20-1 and TRBJ1-5; D is unclear. V lost 5 bases and J 1 base, leaving 15 bases between the germline ends. The length of the CDR3 is 15 residues. Germline V gene sequence: CDR1 DFQATT, CDR2 SNEGSKA (reference sequence). The CDR3: CSAGQGRKSNQPQHF. In DNA, the CDR3 is TGCAGTGCTGGCCAAGGGCGTAAAAGCAATCAGCCCCAGCATTTT.

V usage is TRBV10-3 and J usage is TRBJ2-7, with 10 nucleotides matching TRBD2. The CDR3 contains 15 residues. V shed 4 bases, J shed 6 bases, and the junction held 9 bases outside the gene matches. Germline V gene data show CDR1 as ENHRY and CDR2 as SYGVKD. The CDR3 is CAISVSSGGFTEQYF. The DNA for the CDR3 is TGTGCCATCAGTGTGTCTAGCGGGGGATTTACCGAGCAGTACTTC.

A note on this clonotype: A junction end diverges from the germline sequence, so it may reflect a read error. The DNA of the CDR3 is TGTACCAGCATCGCCTGTCTCGGCGGTGAAAAACTGTTTTTT. This gives the protein CTSIACLGGEKLFF. The gene calls are TRBV12-3 or TRBV12-4 and TRBJ1-4; no definite D call. The CDR3 spans 14 residues.

Note on this clonotype: A junction end diverges from the germline sequence, so it may reflect a read error. The chain employs TRBV6-5 and TRBJ1-5, with 9 bases matching TRBD1. CDR3 length: 13 amino acids. Germline lookup yields CDR1 MNHEY and CDR2 SVGAGI. The CDR3 here is CGSSDRGNQLQHF. Written as DNA, the CDR3 is TGTGGCAGCAGTGACAGGGGGAATCAGCTCCAGCATTTT.

Turning to this clonotype: Since a much larger clone is just one base distant, this may be a read error. The V call is TRBV28, the J call TRBJ2-1; 9 bases fit TRBD2. CDR3 length: 16 amino acids. CDR1 is MDHEN and CDR2 is SYDVKM in the germline V gene. CDR3: CACSLGDLAGFNEQFF. The CDR3 DNA is TGTGCCTGCAGTTTAGGTGACCTAGCGGGATTCAATGAGCAGTTCTTC.

A note on this clonotype: A much larger clone lies a single base off, so this may be a read error. This chain uses TRBV30 with TRBJ2-2; a weak D match, TRBD2 (6 bases). The CDR3 extends over 13 amino acids. From germline, CDR1 is GTSNPN and CDR2 SVGIG (reference sequence). The ends were cut back, 8 bases at V and 3 bases at J, with 13 bases in the middle. The DNA for the CDR3 is TGTGCCATGGCCAGGGAGGACACCGGGGAGCTGTTTTTT. Its translation is CAMAREDTGELFF.

As concerns this clonotype: A read error may account for a junction end that differs from germline. The chain recombines TRBV5-5 with TRBJ2-7, with 10 bases matching TRBD2. Germline CDR1 SGHKS, CDR2 YYEKEE (reference sequence). The CDR3 has 14 residues. DNA for the CDR3: TGTGCCAGCAGCTCAACTAGCGGGGACTACGAGCGGTACTTC. Its protein is CASSSTSGDYERYF. The full variable domain, in which reference TRBV5-5 and TRBJ2-7 provide the parts outside the CDR3, is DAGVTQSPTHLIKTRGQQVTLRCSPISGHKSVSWYQQVLGQGPQFIFQYYEKEERGRGNFPDRFSARQFPNYSSELNVNALLLGDSALYLCASSSTSGDYERYFGPGTRLTVT.

This clonotype was observed once. In DNA form, the CDR3 reads TGTGCCAGCAGCATACGCGGTGACCAGTACTTC. This translates into CASSIRGDQYF. The gene calls are TRBV13 and TRBJ2-7; no firm D call. Germline loops: CDR1 PRHDT, CDR2 FYEKMQ (reference sequence). The V end was cut by 5 bases, the J end by 10 bases, with 12 bases between. The CDR3 consists of 11 residues.